Following are 21 T cell receptor beta chains from one sample sequenced in a study of CD8+CD57+ T cells in acquired aplastic anemia. The study profiled TCR beta VDJ and CDR3 using genomic DNA as template. TCRdb fed the reads into MiXCR, producing one record per CDR3 protein. Seen here are approximately 180,000 distinct CDR3 sequences, around 50% observed once, and the top ten hold 1.1%. Whoever was chosen for sequencing had shown CD8+CD57+ cell expansion by flow cytometry. Input material: sorted CD4+, CD8+, or CD8+CD57+ T cells (not recorded which) from PBMCs. The receptors shown here come from a human donor with aplastic anemia.

The chain is built from TRBV6-5 and TRBJ1-2; the D gene is possibly TRBD1 (5 bases). V was shortened by 4 bases and J by 3 bases, with 12 bases between the two germline ends. Per germline, CDR1 MNHEY and CDR2 SVGAGI. The CDR3 runs 14 residues. CDR3 coding DNA: TGTGCCAGCAGTTCGGACAACCGGTACTATGGCTACACCTTC. Encoded protein: CASSSDNRYYGYTF.

For this clonotype: A much more abundant neighbour one base away suggests this may be a read error. This sequence joins TRBV6-1 and TRBJ2-7, with 12 bases lining up with TRBD1. From germline, CDR1 is MNHNS and CDR2 SASEGT. The length of the CDR3 is 15 residues. The CDR3 reads CASSGDRGPFYERYF. The CDR3 DNA follows: TGTGCCAGCAGTGGGGACAGGGGGCCCTTCTACGAGCGGTACTTC.

The rearrangement uses TRBV7-2 and TRBJ2-1; D call uncertain. Deletions cut 5 bases from V and 7 bases from J, with 6 bases between. The CDR3 contains 11 residues. Germline assignment: CDR1 SGHTA and CDR2 FQGNSA. This CDR3 is CASSPANEQFF. The CDR3 nucleotides read TGTGCCAGCAGCCCCGCAAATGAGCAGTTCTTC.

This clonotype was picked up many times. The V and J genes are TRBV6-1 and TRBJ2-5, with D hard to call. Germline V gives CDR1 MNHNS, CDR2 SASEGT. The CDR3 runs 15 residues. V lost 3 bases and J 7 bases, leaving 18 bases between the germline ends. CDR3 bases: TGTGCCAGCAGTGATTCCAGGTCCCCGAGTGTGACCCAGTACTTC. Its translation is CASSDSRSPSVTQYF.

This clonotype was picked up one time. This chain joins TRBV15 and TRBJ2-1, with TRBD1 matching over 7 bases. The V gene's germline CDR1 is LNHNV and CDR2 YYDKDF (reference sequence). This CDR3 has 14 residues. Losses at the gene ends were 5 bases for V and 3 bases for J; bases not matched to a gene: 4. The CDR3, as DNA: TGTGCCACCAGCCCGCAGGGGGACTACAATGAGCAGTTCTTC. This codes for CATSPQGDYNEQFF. The whole variable domain, filled in from reference TRBV15 and TRBJ2-1, reads DAMVIQNPRYQVTQFGKPVTLSCSQTLNHNVMYWYQQKSSQAPKLLFHYYDKDFNNEADTPDNFQSRRPNTSFCFLDIRSPGLGDTAMYLCATSPQGDYNEQFFGPGTRLTVL.

This clonotype was picked up many times. The V call is TRBV2, the J call TRBJ1-1; D perhaps matches TRBD1 (5 bases). This CDR3 contains 13 residues. CDR1 and CDR2 from the germline V gene are SNHLY and FYNNEI. Trimming shortened V by 4 bases and J by 8 bases, and 14 bases separated the two germline ends. The chain's CDR3 is CASSVHSQGEAFF. CDR3 nucleotides: TGTGCCAGCAGTGTACATTCTCAGGGCGAAGCTTTCTTT.

The chain links TRBV11-2 to TRBJ2-2, with TRBD2 identical over 9 bases. V lost 0 bases, J lost 4 bases, and 3 bases stayed unmatched. The CDR3 loop spans 16 amino acids. CDR1 is SGHAT and CDR2 is FQNNGV in the germline V gene. The CDR3 nucleotides are TGTGCCAGCAGCTTAGATGCTAGCGGGGCCACCGGGGAGCTGTTTTTT. It yields the protein CASSLDASGATGELFF.

As to this clonotype: The CDR3 does not end in the conserved phenylalanine or tryptophan, so this is likely a read error. The chain has TRBV19 and TRBJ1-1, with D uncertain. There are 11 residues in the CDR3. The germline CDR1 and CDR2 sequences are LNHDA and SQIVND (reference sequence). V lost 6 bases and J 7 bases, leaving 9 bases between the germline ends. The DNA for the CDR3 is TGTGCCAGTAGCCGCCAGAGTGAAGCTTTCCCT. It is translated as CASSRQSEAFP.

The chain has TRBV12-3 or TRBV12-4 and TRBJ1-3; D may be TRBD1 (6 bases). The CDR3 totals 18 residues. Trimming removed 2 bases at V and 0 bases at J, with 17 bases between. This chain's CDR3 is CASSLIAGQGFSGNTIYF. The DNA for the CDR3 is TGTGCCAGCAGTTTAATAGCGGGGCAGGGGTTCTCTGGAAACACCATATATTTT.

This clonotype appeared once. The CDR3 coding sequence is TGTGCCACCAGTGATCGGGGGGGCCCGGATACGCAGTATTTT. Translating gives CATSDRGGPDTQYF. The chain employs TRBV15 and TRBJ2-3; TRBD2 agrees at 8 bases. The CDR3 has 14 residues. The junction had 8 bases not matched to a gene; V was cut back by 6 bases and J by 6 bases. Germline V gene lookup returns CDR1 LNHNV and CDR2 YYDKDF (reference sequence).

This clonotype was recorded at least ten times. The rearrangement uses TRBV7-9 and TRBJ2-7, with D uncertain. CDR3 length equals 12 residues. Per the germline V gene, CDR1 is SEHNR and CDR2 is FQNEAQ (reference sequence). V was shortened by 0 bases and J by 4 bases, with 4 bases between the two germline ends. CDR3 in amino acids: CASSLARYEQYF. CDR3 bases: TGTGCCAGCAGCTTAGCGAGGTACGAGCAGTACTTC.

This clonotype was seen a handful of times. It may be a read error: a sequence one base away is much more abundant. This sequence joins TRBV20-1 and TRBJ2-6; D not resolved. Germline V gene data show CDR1 as DFQATT and CDR2 as SNEGSKA (reference sequence). There are 14 residues in the CDR3. V lost 1 base and J lost 0, with 4 bases in between. The CDR3 region has the DNA TGCAGTGCTAGAGGGGACTCTGGGGCCAACGTCCTGACTTTC. It encodes CSARGDSGANVLTF.

This clonotype has at least ten counts. This chain connects TRBV20-1 to TRBJ2-1, with 9 bases lining up with TRBD2. The germline V gene encodes CDR1 DFQATT and CDR2 SNEGSKA (reference sequence). J was trimmed by 4 bases and V by 6 bases; bases with no gene match: 10. The CDR3 runs 15 residues. The CDR3 protein is CSAPRGTSRYNEQFF. For the CDR3, the DNA is TGCAGTGCGCCCCGGGGGACTAGCAGGTACAATGAGCAGTTCTTC.

This clonotype showed up many times. V and J are TRBV9 and TRBJ2-1, with D maybe TRBD2 (6 bases). Germline-derived CDR1 and CDR2 are SGDLS and YYNGEE. V lost 2 bases, J lost 2 bases, and 11 bases lay in between. The CDR3 extends over 15 amino acids. The CDR3 region is CASSVVGGTYNEQFF. CDR3 sequence (DNA): TGTGCCAGCAGCGTGGTTGGCGGGACCTACAATGAGCAGTTCTTC.

The gene calls are TRBV2 and TRBJ2-1; a weak D match, TRBD2 (5 bases). The CDR3 consists of 14 residues. Trimming cost V 3 bases and J 4 bases, with 10 bases left between them. CDR1 is SNHLY and CDR2 is FYNNEI in the germline V gene. The CDR3 loop is CASSESGSYNEQFF. CDR3 in DNA: TGTGCCAGCAGTGAGTCGGGGAGTTACAATGAGCAGTTCTTC.

In its sample, this clonotype was seen a few times. The chain links TRBV7-3 to TRBJ1-6, with unresolved D. Trimming pared 2 bases from V and 7 bases from J, leaving 6 bases between. The CDR3 extends over 13 amino acids. Germline-derived CDR1 and CDR2 are SGHTA and FQGTGA. CDR3 protein: CASSLVRNSPLHF. The CDR3 DNA reads as TGTGCCAGCAGCTTAGTCCGCAATTCACCCCTCCACTTT. Using reference TRBV7-3 and TRBJ1-6 for the parts outside the CDR3, the full variable domain is GAGVSQTPSNKVTEKGKYVELRCDPISGHTALYWYRQSLGQGPEFLIYFQGTGAADDSGLPNDRFFAVRPEGSVSTLKIQRTERGDSAVYLCASSLVRNSPLHFGNGTRLTVT.

This clonotype was detected ten times or more. The J gene is TRBJ1-2, the V gene TRBV6-2 or TRBV6-3; TRBD1 aligns across 7 bases. V was clipped by 7 bases and J by 2 bases; unmatched bases: 7. The CDR3 consists of 14 residues. Germline assignment: CDR1 MNHEY and CDR2 SVGEGT. The CDR3 region is CASTSGTVNYGYTF. DNA of the CDR3: TGTGCCAGCACCTCCGGGACAGTCAACTATGGCTACACCTTC.

As concerns this clonotype: This sequence may be a read error, since a much larger clone differs from it by one base. The CDR3 bases are TGTGCCAGCAGCCCCCTGGGGGGCAACCAAGAGACCCAGTACTTC. Amino acids: CASSPLGGNQETQYF. V gene TRBV4-2 combines with J gene TRBJ2-5; D is perhaps TRBD1 or TRBD2 (6 bases each). The CDR3 covers 15 residues. The ends were cut back, 4 bases at V and 0 bases at J, with 12 bases in the middle. Germline-derived CDR1 and CDR2 are LGHNA and YNFKEQ.

This clonotype was found many times. The rearrangement joins TRBV6-5 to TRBJ2-2; 7 positions agree with TRBD1. CDR3 length: 14 residues. The trim removed 3 bases at V and 5 bases at J, leaving 3 bases unmatched. Germline CDR1 is MNHEY and CDR2 is SVGAGI. DNA for the CDR3: TGTGCCAGCAGTTATATGACAGGGACCGGGGAGCTGTTTTTT. This gives the protein CASSYMTGTGELFF.

This clonotype was recorded many times. The chain links TRBV7-3 to TRBJ1-6; D uncertain. Looked up from germline, CDR1 is SGHTA and CDR2 is FQGTGA. The CDR3 runs to 15 residues. V was cut by 1 base and J by 7 bases, with 11 bases left in between. CDR3 in DNA: TGTGCCAGCAGCTTAAACAGTGTGGGAAATTCACCCCTCCACTTT. Its translation is CASSLNSVGNSPLHF.

In its sample, this clonotype was seen many times. This chain connects TRBV25-1 to TRBJ2-5; the D gene is possibly TRBD1 (7 bases). V lost 1 base, J lost 3 bases, and 12 bases lay in between. This CDR3 has 15 residues. Germline V gene sequence: CDR1 MGHDK, CDR2 SYGVNS. The DNA of the CDR3 is TGTGCCAGCAGTGAATTGGGACAGCGGGAAGAGACCCAGTACTTC. Amino acids: CASSELGQREETQYF.